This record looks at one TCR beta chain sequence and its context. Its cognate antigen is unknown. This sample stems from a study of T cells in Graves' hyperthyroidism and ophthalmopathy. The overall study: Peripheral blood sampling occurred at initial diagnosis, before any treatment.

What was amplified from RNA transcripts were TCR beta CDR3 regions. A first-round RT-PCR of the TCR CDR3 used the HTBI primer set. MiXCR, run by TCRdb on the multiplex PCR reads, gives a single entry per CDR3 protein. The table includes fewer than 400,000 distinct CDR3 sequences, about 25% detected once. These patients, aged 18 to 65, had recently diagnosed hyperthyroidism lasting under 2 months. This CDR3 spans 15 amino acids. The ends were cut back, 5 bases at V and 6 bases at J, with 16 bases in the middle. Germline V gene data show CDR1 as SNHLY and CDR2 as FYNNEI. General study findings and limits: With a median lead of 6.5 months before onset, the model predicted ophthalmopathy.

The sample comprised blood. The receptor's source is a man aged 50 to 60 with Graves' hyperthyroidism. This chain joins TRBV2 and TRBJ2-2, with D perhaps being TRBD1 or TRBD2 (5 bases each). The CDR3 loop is CASSSRRGESGELFF. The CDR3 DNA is TGTGCCAGCAGTTCGCGGAGAGGGGAATCCGGGGAGCTGTTTTTT. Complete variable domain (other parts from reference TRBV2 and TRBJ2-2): EPEVTQTPSHQVTQMGQEVILRCVPISNHLYFYWYRQILGQKVEFLVSFYNNEISEKSEIFDDQFSVERPDGSNFTLKIRSTKLEDSAMYFCASSSRRGESGELFFGEGSRLTVL.